This is a list of T cell receptor beta chains from one sample in a study of post-analysis software for immune sequencing data. From the PCR reads, TCRdb called clonotypes with MiXCR, one entry per CDR3 protein. The sample has around 400,000 distinct CDR3 sequences, roughly 36% seen once. The sequencing input was blood. The receptors derive from a girl aged 10-17 years with multiple sclerosis. The CDR3 runs from the conserved cysteine through the conserved F or W. Fields, in order: CDR3 DNA, CDR3 protein, clone size, J gene, V gene, D gene. A D gene is named only where the DNA matches it firmly. Size tells how often a clone was seen (once, few, many) or the class of an expanded clone, and some rows leave it out.

TGCGCCAGCAGCGTAGAGGGACAGGGTCTGAAAGAGCAGTACTTC | CASSVEGQGLKEQYF | few | TRBJ2-5 | TRBV5-1 | TRBD1
TGTGCCAGCAACACGAGGGGTGTACAAGAGACCCAGTACTTC | CASNTRGVQETQYF | NA | TRBJ2-5 | TRBV5-4 | NA
TGTGCCAGCAGCCTAGGGGGGGGCGCGACTGAAGCTTTCTTT | CASSLGGGATEAFF | NA | TRBJ1-1 | TRBV7-9 | NA
TGTGCCAGCAGTTTCTCTCCCGGCAGGGGTATCGGGCGCTCCTACAATGAGCAGTTCTTC | CASSFSPGRGIGRSYNEQFF | NA | TRBJ2-1 | TRBV12-3/TRBV12-4 | NA
TGTGCCAGCTCACCCCAAACAGGGTACAATGAGCAGTTCTTC | CASSPQTGYNEQFF | NA | TRBJ2-1 | TRBV18 | NA
TGTGCCAGCAGTTTGTGGGGCAGGGTAACCCCCTCTGGGGCCAACGTCCTGACTTTC | CASSLWGRVTPSGANVLTF | few | TRBJ2-6 | TRBV12-3/TRBV12-4 | NA
TGTACCAGCTCACGACAGGGGGCTCGGAATGAGCAGTTCTTC | CTSSRQGARNEQFF | once | TRBJ2-1 | TRBV18 | TRBD1
TGTGCCAGCAGGCCTACCCCAGCGGATACGCAGTATTTT | CASRPTPADTQYF | NA | TRBJ2-3 | TRBV7-9 | NA
TGCAGTGCCCCCTTAGCCACCCATAGCACAGATACGCAGTATTTT | CSAPLATHSTDTQYF | NA | TRBJ2-3 | TRBV20-1 | NA
TGCAGTGCTAGTCGGGCTCCCTCCCTCGAGCAGTACTTT | CSASRAPSLEQYF | few | TRBJ2-5 | TRBV20-1 | NA
TGTGCCAGCAGCTCGTACCTACAGGGGTGGGACAATGAGCAGTTCTTC | CASSSYLQGWDNEQFF | few | TRBJ2-1 | TRBV5-6 | TRBD1
TGTGCCAGCAGTTTGGGGGTTTCCTGCAATGAGCAGTTCTTC | CASSLGVSCNEQFF | NA | TRBJ2-1 | TRBV12-3/TRBV12-4 | NA
TGCGCCAGCAGCCTAAGGGTAGGGGGCACCTACAATGAGCAGTTCTTC | CASSLRVGGTYNEQFF | NA | TRBJ2-1 | TRBV4-1 | TRBD1
TGCGCCAGCAGCCAAGACTTTAGACCGACATGGGGGCAGCCCCAGCATTTT | CASSQDFRPTWGQPQHF | few | TRBJ1-5 | TRBV4-1 | NA
TGTGCCAGCAGTCCTTCGTGGCATGGCTACACCTTC | CASSPSWHGYTF | NA | TRBJ1-2 | TRBV6-6 | NA
TGTGCCAGCACCCACGCAGGAAATCAGCCCCAGCATTTT | CASTHAGNQPQHF | NA | TRBJ1-5 | TRBV12-3/TRBV12-4 | NA
TGTGCCAGCAGTGTCCTGGACACTGAAGCTTTCTTT | CASSVLDTEAFF | NA | TRBJ1-1 | TRBV6-2/TRBV6-3 | NA
TGTGCCAGCAGTGAACTCAATGAAAAACTGTTTTTT | CASSELNEKLFF | NA | TRBJ1-4 | TRBV2 | NA
TGTGCCAGCAGTTGGGACAGGGGGAGTAATGAAAAACTGTTTTTT | CASSWDRGSNEKLFF | NA | TRBJ1-4 | TRBV6-1 | TRBD1
TGCAGCGTTGACAGGGTAAACACCGGGGAGCTGTTTTTT | CSVDRVNTGELFF | NA | TRBJ2-2 | TRBV29-1 | NA
TGTGCCAGCAGCTTCGGCACTAGCGGATACGAGCAGTACTTC | CASSFGTSGYEQYF | many | TRBJ2-7 | TRBV7-6 | TRBD2
TGTGCCAGCAGCTTAGGCTGGACAGGGGAAGCTTTCTTT | CASSLGWTGEAFF | NA | TRBJ1-1 | TRBV13 | TRBD1
TGCAGTGCTAGAGACCCGACGGGGGGAGAGGGCTACACCTTC | CSARDPTGGEGYTF | few | TRBJ1-2 | TRBV20-1 | NA
TGTGCCAGCAGCTCCCCTGGTGGGGCCAACGTCCTGACTTTC | CASSSPGGANVLTF | NA | TRBJ2-6 | TRBV7-3 | NA
TGTGCCAGCACCCAGAGGGGGGTCCGGAACAATGAGCAGTTCTTC | CASTQRGVRNNEQFF | NA | TRBJ2-1 | TRBV5-8 | NA
TGTGCCAGCAGCAGGGGACTAGCTGGCAAATACAATGAGCAGTTCTTC | CASSRGLAGKYNEQFF | NA | TRBJ2-1 | TRBV9 | TRBD2
TGCAGCGTTGAAGGGCACAGAAACCAAGAGACCCAGTACTTC | CSVEGHRNQETQYF | NA | TRBJ2-5 | TRBV29-1 | NA
TGCAGTGCCCCGACAGACTCGCCTTATGGCTACACCTTC | CSAPTDSPYGYTF | NA | TRBJ1-2 | TRBV20-1 | NA
TGTGCCAGCAGCGAACAGGGGGCGCTTAGGAAGCCCCAGCATTTT | CASSEQGALRKPQHF | NA | TRBJ1-5 | TRBV3-1 | TRBD1
TGTGCCAGCAGCCCGGCACAAGGGGCCGCATTGGGCTACAATGAGCAGTTCTTC | CASSPAQGAALGYNEQFF | NA | TRBJ2-1 | TRBV11-2 | NA
TGTGCCAGCAGCCCCTACGGTCCTCAAGGTGGCTACACCTTC | CASSPYGPQGGYTF | NA | TRBJ1-2 | TRBV5-6 | NA
TGTGCCAGCAGCACCGGACAGGGGTGGAACACTGAAGCTTTCTTT | CASSTGQGWNTEAFF | NA | TRBJ1-1 | TRBV6-5 | TRBD1
TGTGCCAGCATGCAGGGACAGGGGGATGAAAAACTGTTTTTT | CASMQGQGDEKLFF | few | TRBJ1-4 | TRBV12-3/TRBV12-4 | TRBD1
TGTGCCAGCTCACCGACCGCCACGGACAATGAGCAGTTCTTC | CASSPTATDNEQFF | NA | TRBJ2-1 | TRBV18 | NA
TGTGCCTGGGGGGGGCGGGTACCCCCAGATACGCAGTATTTT | CAWGGRVPPDTQYF | many | TRBJ2-3 | TRBV30 | NA
TGTGCCAGCAGCCCTCGCCCGGGTCGGACTGAAGCTTTCTTT | CASSPRPGRTEAFF | few | TRBJ1-1 | TRBV12-3/TRBV12-4 | NA
TGCGCCAGCAGCCGGTCGGAGGGGTTGGGCAATCAGCCCCAGCATTTT | CASSRSEGLGNQPQHF | few | TRBJ1-5 | TRBV4-1 | NA
TGCAGCGTTGCACAATCGAGGAATGAAAAACTGTTTTTT | CSVAQSRNEKLFF | NA | TRBJ1-4 | TRBV29-1 | NA
TGTGCCAGCAGTTTTTTACACCTTGGGGCCACTGAAGCTTTCTTT | CASSFLHLGATEAFF | NA | TRBJ1-1 | TRBV27 | NA
TGTGCCACCAGTGATGGGGGGCTACGCTACACCTTC | CATSDGGLRYTF | NA | TRBJ1-2 | TRBV24-1 | NA
TGTGCCAGCAGTTCAGAGATGGTAAACTATGGCTACACCTTC | CASSSEMVNYGYTF | NA | TRBJ1-2 | TRBV12-3/TRBV12-4 | NA
TGTGCCAGCAGCTTAGGGCAGAATAATTCACCCCTCCACTTT | CASSLGQNNSPLHF | NA | TRBJ1-6 | TRBV7-9 | NA
TGTGCCAGCAGCTTAACTAGCGGGAGAGATACGCAGTATTTT | CASSLTSGRDTQYF | NA | TRBJ2-3 | TRBV7-2 | TRBD2
TGTGCCAGCAGCCTTAAATCCGGGAACACTGAAGCTTTCTTT | CASSLKSGNTEAFF | NA | TRBJ1-1 | TRBV7-2 | NA
TGCGCCAGCAGCCCGTCCCGGGACATATCCAATGAGCAGTTCTTC | CASSPSRDISNEQFF | NA | TRBJ2-1 | TRBV4-3 | NA
TGTGCCAGCATGGGAGACCACGAGCAGTACTTC | CASMGDHEQYF | few | TRBJ2-7 | TRBV6-2/TRBV6-3 | NA
TGTGCCAGCAGTGGCTGGAAGGGACTAGCAGACCTTACGCAGTATTTT | CASSGWKGLADLTQYF | NA | TRBJ2-3 | TRBV12-3/TRBV12-4 | TRBD2
TGCGCCAGCAGCTCGTGGACAGGGGATCACACTGAAGCTTTCTTT | CASSSWTGDHTEAFF | NA | TRBJ1-1 | TRBV5-1 | TRBD1
TGCGCCAGCAGCTTGTTGGTGGGCCGAAGCTCCTACGAGCAGTACTTC | CASSLLVGRSSYEQYF | few | TRBJ2-7 | TRBV5-1 | NA
TGTGCCAGCAGCCAAACCCCAACCGGGACAAGAAACATTCAGTACTTC | CASSQTPTGTRNIQYF | many | TRBJ2-4 | TRBV4-2 | NA
TGCGCCAGCAGCTTGGATCTTGGGACAGGGAGGAATGAGCAGTTCTTC | CASSLDLGTGRNEQFF | few | TRBJ2-1 | TRBV5-1 | TRBD1